This TCR beta chain was captured by sequencing in a study of blood T cell repertoires in COVID-19 (dated by TCRdb to 2020 to 2021). In the study overall: The collaborator samples originated in the United States, Italy and Spain and spanned the acute and convalescent phases of COVID-19. HLA class I and class II types, where available, came from metadata supplied by the sample provider rather than from assay-based typing. The repertoires were made available in a free public database intended to serve as a resource for research on the immune response to SARS-CoV-2. The material from the prospective study consisted of cDNA or gDNA derived from T cells, B-cell-depleted T cells, or PBMCs. The samples were drawn from two sources: the first 160 participants of the ongoing ImmuneRACE study, and approximately 1,300 subjects contributed by 6 global collaborators. Deeply sampled blood TCRbeta repertoires from subjects exposed to, actively infected with, or recovered from COVID-19 were included in the dataset. A de-identified subject ID, COVID-19 status, age in years and sex were almost always included in the sample metadata.

There are 15 amino acids in the CDR3, from cysteine to phenylalanine inclusive. The only DNA kept is the CDR3, 45 bases in frame from the first base. Reading the germline V gene gives CDR1 SGHNT and CDR2 YENEEA. V loses 5 bases of germline sequence and J loses 7 bases, and the interval between the two ends is 17 bases. Overall study results and their limits: Clinical and demographic metadata were provided uncurated, with the amount varying by source and participant.

Regarding this clone: The antigen this receptor binds is unknown. Base qualities were left out, and no much larger clone turns up one base away.

TCRbeta CDR3 regions were amplified from genomic DNA by means of the immunoSEQ Assay, a bias-controlled multiplex PCR. As for the authors' bioinformatics: Within the assay, amplification of reference gene primers was used to estimate how many nucleated cells each sample contained. Sequence reads were collapsed and filtered to measure the absolute abundance of every unique TCRbeta CDR3 rearrangement. For each sample, productive Simpson clonality was calculated as the square root of Simpson's diversity index across productive rearrangements. Sourced from immuneACCESS, this table was stored by TCRdb with only in-frame sequences that have V and J called. A share of the clones is absent; for the studies checked, an unresolved V gene accounts for under half, and the remainder has no known explanation. That table supplies the V and J calls and clone size; D and trimming were determined from the DNA. The sample table shows approximately 250,000 clones, and 80% to 90% are seen once. Of the sample, about 3.1% is held by the ten largest clones.

Participants in the prospective study were enrolled through a virtual design, were aged about 18 to 100 years, and lived in approximately 25 United States geographic areas. In the prospective study, cohorts were assigned on the basis of participant-reported clinical history obtained from a screening survey and a study questionnaire. Exposed participants had been in contact with someone with a PCR-confirmed or clinician-diagnosed COVID-19 case within 2 weeks of study entry. In the prospective study, mobile phlebotomists collected whole blood, serum and a nasopharyngeal or oropharyngeal swab from each participant. Additional blood draws and questionnaires over an approximately 2-month period could optionally be provided by prospective study participants. Before DNA extraction, prospective study blood samples were shipped either frozen or at room temperature.

The source of this sequence is a middle-aged woman who had been exposed to COVID-19. Sequenced: PBMCs or T cells enriched from blood (not recorded which). The rearrangement combines TRBV11-3 with TRBJ1-4; the D segment could be TRBD1, given 6 matching bases. The CDR3 corresponds to CASSQQGKRTEKLFF. The DNA sequence reads TGTGCCAGCAGCCAACAGGGAAAAAGGACTGAAAAACTGTTTTTT.